The 23 T cell receptor beta chains listed next were all sequenced from one sample in a study of regulatory T cells in long-lasting Graves disease. According to the study, TCR beta libraries were built with iRepertoire HTBI primers and CDR3-region Arm-PCR. TCRdb analysed the multiplex PCR reads with MiXCR anew, one entry per CDR3 protein. The table lists 400,000 to 500,000 distinct CDR3 sequences, 15% of them singletons, with approximately 16% in the top ten. Time point here: newly diagnosed GD, antithyroid drugs for less than 3 months. Following extraction of RNA from PBMCs, that RNA was used to make the TCR library. This sample also appeared in a second study, on T cells in Graves' hyperthyroidism and ophthalmopathy.

This sample comprised peripheral blood mononuclear cells (PBMCs), obtained at new diagnosis, from a patient treated with antithyroid drugs. Source of these receptors: a woman under 40 with Graves disease.

This clonotype showed up many times. This chain uses TRBV12-3 or TRBV12-4 with TRBJ1-2; D possibly corresponds to TRBD1 (6 bases). V lost 8 bases, J lost 7 bases, and 17 bases lay in between. This CDR3 comprises 13 residues. The CDR3 sequence is CASGHRVGGGYTF. As DNA, the CDR3 is TGTGCCAGCGGACACAGGGTGGGGGGTGGCTACACCTTC.

This clonotype turned up a few times. This chain links TRBV5-1 with TRBJ2-5, with D possibly matching TRBD1 (5 bases). The J call may be faulty, since TRBJ2-7 better matches the DNA end. Germline CDR1 SGHRS, CDR2 YFSETQ. The CDR3 is 18 amino acids. CDR3 sequence (DNA): TGCGCCAGCAGCTTGGAGGTCTCGCGCAGGGCGTCGAGTTACGAGCAGTACTTC. It yields the protein CASSLEVSRRASSYEQYF.

This clonotype was observed many times. This chain uses TRBV7-3 with TRBJ2-1; either TRBD1 or TRBD2 may supply D (5 bases each). Germline V gives CDR1 SGHTA, CDR2 FQGTGA. The V and J ends lost 2 bases and 14 bases respectively, with 13 bases between them. The CDR3 runs to 12 residues. The CDR3 loop is CASSLEGSEKFF. The CDR3 DNA is TGTGCCAGCAGCTTAGAGGGGTCCGAGAAGTTCTTC.

The gene calls are TRBV6-2 or TRBV6-3 and TRBJ1-3; D is unclear. Looked up from germline, CDR1 is MNHEY and CDR2 is SVGEGT. Trimming removed 4 bases at V and 0 bases at J, with 10 bases between. This CDR3 comprises 15 residues. The CDR3 DNA reads as TGTGCCAGCAGTTCGATCGGGAACTCTGGAAACACCATATATTTT. Residues: CASSSIGNSGNTIYF.

This sequence joins TRBV12-3 or TRBV12-4 and TRBJ2-2, with 10 positions matching TRBD1. V lost 6 bases, J lost 3 bases, and 4 bases stayed unmatched. The CDR3 length is 15 residues. The CDR3 DNA reads TGTGCCAGCAGCTCGGGACAGGGGTACACCGGGGAGCTGTTTTTT. Its protein product is CASSSGQGYTGELFF.

Comments on this clonotype: A far larger clone is one nucleotide away, so this likely arose from a read error. The chain combines TRBV11-1 with TRBJ2-3; D call uncertain. The J call may not be correct, given that the DNA end is closer to TRBJ1-5. CDR3 size: 15 residues. From germline, CDR1 is SGHAT and CDR2 FQDESV (reference sequence). The CDR3 DNA sequence: TGTGCCAGCAGGGATACTAGCGGGTACACAGATACGCAGCATTTT. Its translation is CASRDTSGYTDTQHF.

V and J are TRBV7-9 and TRBJ1-2; 7 positions agree with TRBD1. The CDR3 is made up of 18 amino acids. The ends lost 4 bases at V and 6 bases at J; junction bases unmatched: 20. Germline CDR1 is SEHNR and CDR2 is FQNEAQ (reference sequence). CDR3 protein: CASSSSRDLPGGRHGYTF. CDR3 bases: TGTGCCAGCAGCTCCTCGCGGGACCTCCCAGGGGGTCGTCATGGCTACACCTTC.

The V gene is TRBV10-3, the J gene TRBJ2-7; 13 positions match TRBD2. Per the germline V gene, CDR1 is ENHRY and CDR2 is SYGVKD. There are 17 residues in the CDR3. V was pared by 6 bases and J by 2 bases, with 10 bases of the junction left unmatched. The DNA for the CDR3 is TGTGCCATCAGCGGTACGCCGGGACTAGCGGGGACCTACGAGCAGTACTTC. Translated: CAISGTPGLAGTYEQYF.

This clonotype occurred many times. V and J are TRBV19 and TRBJ2-1; tentative D call: TRBD2 (5 bases). The CDR3 contains 14 residues. Trimming removed 4 bases from V and 2 bases from J, with 9 bases in between. Germline CDR1 and CDR2: LNHDA and SQIVND (reference sequence). In DNA form, the CDR3 reads TGTGCCAGTAGTAAGAGCGGAGCCTACAATGAGCAGTTCTTC. Translated, it gives CASSKSGAYNEQFF.

This clonotype showed up many times. This rearrangement joins TRBV11-2 to TRBJ2-7, with 10 nucleotides matching TRBD1. The germline V gene encodes CDR1 SGHAT and CDR2 FQNNGV. J lost 4 bases, V lost 5 bases, and 5 bases had no gene match. There are 14 residues in the CDR3. The CDR3 DNA follows: TGTGCCAGCAGCCAGGGACAGGGGTTGTACGAGCAGTACTTC. It specifies CASSQGQGLYEQYF.

This clonotype appeared many times. The chain couples TRBV20-1 to TRBJ2-7; 9 bases align to TRBD2. J was trimmed by 2 bases and V by 6 bases; bases with no gene match: 5. The CDR3 is made up of 13 amino acids. Germline lookup yields CDR1 DFQATT and CDR2 SNEGSKA (reference sequence). CDR3 in DNA: TGCAGTGCCGGCGGGAGGGTAACCTACGAGCAGTACTTC. Translated: CSAGGRVTYEQYF.

This clonotype was seen ten or more times. The chain combines TRBV11-2 with TRBJ2-3; D is ambiguous. Germline V CDR1 and CDR2: SGHAT, FQNNGV. The CDR3 is 17 residues long. Trimming took off 6 bases at V and 4 bases at J, with 23 bases between the two ends. The CDR3 sequence: CASSQALTIPRADTQYF. CDR3 DNA sequence: TGTGCCAGCAGTCAAGCCCTCACGATTCCAAGGGCAGATACGCAGTATTTT.

There are many counts of this clonotype. V usage is TRBV28 and J usage is TRBJ2-7, with D possibly matching TRBD1 (5 bases). Trimming took off 2 bases at V and 3 bases at J, with 11 bases between the two ends. Germline V gene data show CDR1 as MDHEN and CDR2 as SYDVKM. This CDR3 has 14 residues. The CDR3 protein is CASSLEGAGYEQYF. The CDR3 DNA sequence: TGTGCCAGCAGTTTAGAAGGGGCCGGCTACGAGCAGTACTTC.

This clonotype came up many times. This chain connects TRBV5-1 to TRBJ2-7; TRBD2 might be the D (6 bases). The V end lost 4 bases, the J end lost 6 bases, and 14 bases lay between the germline ends. The CDR3 consists of 13 residues. Germline lookup yields CDR1 SGHRS and CDR2 YFSETQ. CDR3: CASSPWPGGEQYF. The DNA of the CDR3 is TGCGCCAGCAGCCCCTGGCCCGGGGGCGAGCAGTACTTC.

This clonotype was recorded a few times. The chain links TRBV9 to TRBJ1-2; a possible D gene is TRBD1 (5 bases). The CDR3 is made up of 14 amino acids. V shed 0 bases and J shed 4 bases, with 10 bases lying between them. The germline gives CDR1 SGDLS, CDR2 YYNGEE. For the CDR3, the DNA is TGTGCCAGCAGCGTAGCAGGGTACGGCTATGGCTACACCTTC. This codes for CASSVAGYGYGYTF.

CDR3 bases: TGTGCCAGTAGTATAGGGGCAGTTAGCAATCAGCCCCAGCATTTT. This translates into CASSIGAVSNQPQHF. The chain combines TRBV19 with TRBJ1-5; D ambiguous. CDR1 and CDR2 (germline): LNHDA, SQIVND (reference sequence). Trimming took off 1 base at V and 0 bases at J, with 7 bases between the two ends. The CDR3 spans 15 residues.

This clonotype occurred many times. This chain links TRBV18 with TRBJ2-5, with no clear D. CDR1 is KGHSH and CDR2 is LQKENI in the germline V gene. The CDR3 loop spans 15 amino acids. V was trimmed by 1 base and J by 2 bases, leaving 11 bases between them. The CDR3 sequence: CASSPRLEQQETQYF. The DNA for the CDR3 is TGTGCCAGCTCACCACGTTTGGAGCAGCAAGAGACCCAGTACTTC.

The chain combines TRBV10-2 with TRBJ1-1; no reliable D call. The CDR3 runs 15 residues. V was cut by 2 bases and J by 0 bases, with 10 bases left in between. Germline loops: CDR1 WSHSY, CDR2 SAAADI. The CDR3 sequence: CASSEPGILNTEAFF. CDR3 nucleotide sequence: TGCGCCAGCAGTGAGCCGGGCATACTGAACACTGAAGCTTTCTTT.

The genes are TRBV5-1 and TRBJ2-1, with D maybe TRBD2 (5 bases). Germline V lookup: CDR1 SGHRS, CDR2 YFSETQ. The CDR3 is 14 amino acids. V lost 4 bases to trimming and J lost 8 bases, with 16 bases between them. CDR3 nucleotides: TGCGCCAGCAGCCAAGAGCGGTCGCGAGATGAGCAGTTCTTC. As protein: CASSQERSRDEQFF.

This clonotype was recorded at least ten times. The CDR3 coding sequence is TGTGCCAGCAGCCAATCGAACCATGAGCAGTTCTTC. Protein: CASSQSNHEQFF. This rearrangement joins TRBV3-1 to TRBJ2-1; D is uncertain. The germline V and J ends were trimmed by 2 bases and 8 bases, with 7 bases remaining between them. This CDR3 comprises 12 residues. CDR1 is LGHDT, CDR2 YNNKEL, per germline (reference sequence).

This clonotype was counted many times. The chain has TRBV12-3 or TRBV12-4 and TRBJ1-5; no clear D. V was cut by 4 bases and J by 4 bases, with 11 bases left in between. CDR3 size: 14 residues. CDR3 residues: CASSSWAGNQPQHF. CDR3 nucleotides: TGTGCCAGCAGTTCCTGGGCGGGGAATCAGCCCCAGCATTTT.

The sample holds many counts of this clonotype. J is TRBJ1-6 and V is TRBV12-3 or TRBV12-4; perhaps TRBD1 as D (6 bases). V was shortened by 6 bases and J by 0 bases, with 12 bases between the two germline ends. CDR3 length: 16 residues. CDR3 sequence (DNA): TGTGCCAGCAGGACAGGATCAAGCTCCTATAATTCACCCCTCCACTTT. This translates into CASRTGSSSYNSPLHF.

The table lists this clonotype with many counts. The CDR3: CASSLGLAPYEQYF. CDR3 DNA: TGTGCCAGCAGTTTAGGGCTAGCACCGTACGAGCAGTACTTC. This rearrangement joins TRBV27 to TRBJ2-7, with D possibly matching TRBD2 (5 bases). Trimming cost V 2 bases and J 4 bases, with 12 bases left between them. This CDR3 is 14 amino acids long. The germline CDR1 and CDR2 sequences are MNHEY and SMNVEV (reference sequence).